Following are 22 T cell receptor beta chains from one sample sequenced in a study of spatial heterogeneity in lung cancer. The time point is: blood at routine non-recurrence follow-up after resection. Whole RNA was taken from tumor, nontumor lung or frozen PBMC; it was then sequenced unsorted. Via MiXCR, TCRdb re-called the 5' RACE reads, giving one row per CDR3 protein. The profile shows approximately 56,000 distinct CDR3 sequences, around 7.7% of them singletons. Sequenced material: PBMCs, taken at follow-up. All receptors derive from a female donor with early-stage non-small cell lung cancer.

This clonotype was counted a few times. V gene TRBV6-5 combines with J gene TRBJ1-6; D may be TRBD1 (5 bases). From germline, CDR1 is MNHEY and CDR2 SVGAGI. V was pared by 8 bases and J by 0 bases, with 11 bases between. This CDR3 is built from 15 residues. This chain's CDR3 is CASRQGSSYNSPLHF. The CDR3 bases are TGTGCCAGCCGTCAGGGAAGCTCCTATAATTCACCCCTCCACTTT.

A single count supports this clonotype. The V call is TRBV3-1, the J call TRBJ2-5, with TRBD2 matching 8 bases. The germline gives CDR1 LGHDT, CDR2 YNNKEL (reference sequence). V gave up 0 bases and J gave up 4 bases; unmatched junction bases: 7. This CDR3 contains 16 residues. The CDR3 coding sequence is TGTGCCAGCAGCCAAGACCACTTAGCGGGGTTAGAGACCCAGTACTTC. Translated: CASSQDHLAGLETQYF.

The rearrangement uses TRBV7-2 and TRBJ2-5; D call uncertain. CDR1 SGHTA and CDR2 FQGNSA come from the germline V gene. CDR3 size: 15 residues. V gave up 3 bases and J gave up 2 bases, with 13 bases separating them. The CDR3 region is CASSLTKLTQETQYF. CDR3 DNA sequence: TGTGCCAGCAGCTTGACGAAATTAACGCAAGAGACCCAGTACTTC.

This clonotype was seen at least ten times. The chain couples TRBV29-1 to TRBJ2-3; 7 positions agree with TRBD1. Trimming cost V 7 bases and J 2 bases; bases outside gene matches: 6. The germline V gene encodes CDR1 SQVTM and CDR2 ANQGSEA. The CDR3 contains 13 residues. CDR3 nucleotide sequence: TGCAGCGCGACAGGGATACCCACAGATACGCAGTATTTT. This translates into CSATGIPTDTQYF.

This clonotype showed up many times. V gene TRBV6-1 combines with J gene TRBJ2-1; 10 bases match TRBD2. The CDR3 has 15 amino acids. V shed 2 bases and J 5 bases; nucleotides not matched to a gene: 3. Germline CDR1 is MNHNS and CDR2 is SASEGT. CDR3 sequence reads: CASSEITSGNNEQFF. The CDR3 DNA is TGTGCCAGCAGTGAAATAACTAGCGGGAACAATGAGCAGTTCTTC.

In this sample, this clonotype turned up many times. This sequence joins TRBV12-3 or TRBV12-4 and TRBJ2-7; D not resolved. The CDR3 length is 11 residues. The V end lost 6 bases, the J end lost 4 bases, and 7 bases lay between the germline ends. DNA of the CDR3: TGTGCCAGCAGCAAAGGATACGAGCAGTACTTC. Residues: CASSKGYEQYF.

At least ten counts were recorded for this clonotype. The chain's CDR3 is CASRRENGEGYTF. As DNA, the CDR3 is TGCGCCAGCAGAAGAGAAAACGGGGAAGGCTACACCTTC. This chain uses TRBV5-1 with TRBJ1-2; D unresolved. CDR3 length: 13 amino acids. Germline V lookup: CDR1 SGHRS, CDR2 YFSETQ. Trimming shortened V by 5 bases and J by 8 bases, and 16 bases separated the two germline ends.

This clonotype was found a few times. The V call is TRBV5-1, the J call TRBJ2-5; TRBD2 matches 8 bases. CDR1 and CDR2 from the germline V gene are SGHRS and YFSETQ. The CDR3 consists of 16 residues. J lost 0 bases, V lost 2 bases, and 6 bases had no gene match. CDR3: CASSFRGLGHQETQYF. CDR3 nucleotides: TGCGCCAGCAGCTTCAGGGGACTAGGCCACCAAGAGACCCAGTACTTC.

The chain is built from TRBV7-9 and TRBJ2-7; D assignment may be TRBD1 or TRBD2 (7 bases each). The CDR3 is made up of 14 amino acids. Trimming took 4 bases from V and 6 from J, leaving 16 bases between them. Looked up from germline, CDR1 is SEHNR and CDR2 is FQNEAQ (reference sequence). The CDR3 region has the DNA TGTGCCAGCAGCTCCAGCGGGGCAGGGGGCGAGCAGTACTTC. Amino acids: CASSSSGAGGEQYF.

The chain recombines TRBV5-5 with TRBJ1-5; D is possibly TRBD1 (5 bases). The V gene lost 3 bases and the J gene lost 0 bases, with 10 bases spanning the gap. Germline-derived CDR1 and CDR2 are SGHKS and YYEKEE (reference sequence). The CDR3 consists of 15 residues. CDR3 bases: TGTGCCAGCAGCTCGAACAGGCCTAGCAATCAGCCCCAGCATTTT. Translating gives CASSSNRPSNQPQHF.

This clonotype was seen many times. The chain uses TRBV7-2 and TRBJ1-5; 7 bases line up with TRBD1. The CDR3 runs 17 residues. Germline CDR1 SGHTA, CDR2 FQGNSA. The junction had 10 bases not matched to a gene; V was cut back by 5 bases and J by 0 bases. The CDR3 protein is CASSPEGAVPSNQPQHF. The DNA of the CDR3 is TGTGCCAGCAGCCCCGAGGGGGCAGTCCCTAGCAATCAGCCCCAGCATTTT.

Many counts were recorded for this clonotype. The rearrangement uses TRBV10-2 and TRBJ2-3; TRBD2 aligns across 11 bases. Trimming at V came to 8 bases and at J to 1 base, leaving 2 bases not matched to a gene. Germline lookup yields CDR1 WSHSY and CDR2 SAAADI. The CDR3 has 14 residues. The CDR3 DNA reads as TGCGCCAGCTCGACTAGCGGGGGCACAGATACGCAGTATTTT. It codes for CASSTSGGTDTQYF.

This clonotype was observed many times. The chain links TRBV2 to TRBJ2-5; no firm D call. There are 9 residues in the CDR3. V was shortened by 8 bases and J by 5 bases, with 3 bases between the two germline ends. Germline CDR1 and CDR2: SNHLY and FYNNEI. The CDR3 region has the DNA TGTGCCAGCGGGGAGACCCAGTACTTC. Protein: CASGETQYF. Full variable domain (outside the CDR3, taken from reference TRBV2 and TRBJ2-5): EPEVTQTPSHQVTQMGQEVILRCVPISNHLYFYWYRQILGQKVEFLVSFYNNEISEKSEIFDDQFSVERPDGSNFTLKIRSTKLEDSAMYFCASGETQYFGPGTRLLVL.

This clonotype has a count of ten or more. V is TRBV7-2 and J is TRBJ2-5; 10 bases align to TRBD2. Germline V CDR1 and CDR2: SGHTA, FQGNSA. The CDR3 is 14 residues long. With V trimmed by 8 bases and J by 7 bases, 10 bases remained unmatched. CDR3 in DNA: TGTGCCAGCCTAGCGGGGGCCCCGGGGCGGACCCAGTACTTC. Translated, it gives CASLAGAPGRTQYF. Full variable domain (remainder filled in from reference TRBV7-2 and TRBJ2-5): GAGVSQSPSNKVTEKGKDVELRCDPISGHTALYWYRQSLGQGLEFLIYFQGNSAPDKSGLPSDRFSAERTGGSVSTLTIQRTQQEDSAVYLCASLAGAPGRTQYFGPGTRLLVL.

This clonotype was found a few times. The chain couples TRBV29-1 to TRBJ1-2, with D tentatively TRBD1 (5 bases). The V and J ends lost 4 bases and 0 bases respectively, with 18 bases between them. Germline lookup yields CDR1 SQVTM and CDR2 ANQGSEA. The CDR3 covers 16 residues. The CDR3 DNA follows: TGCAGCGTTGTCTCCCTCCAGGGCCTAGCTAACTATGGCTACACCTTC. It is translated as CSVVSLQGLANYGYTF.

The CDR3 sequence is CASSYVSEGGKDEQFF. CDR3 DNA: TGTGCCAGCAGTTACGTATCGGAGGGGGGTAAAGATGAGCAGTTCTTC. The chain carries TRBV6-5 and TRBJ2-1; D tentatively fits TRBD1 or TRBD2 (6 bases each). The V and J ends lost 2 bases and 8 bases respectively, with 19 bases between them. CDR1 is MNHEY, CDR2 SVGAGI, per germline. This CDR3 region has 16 residues.

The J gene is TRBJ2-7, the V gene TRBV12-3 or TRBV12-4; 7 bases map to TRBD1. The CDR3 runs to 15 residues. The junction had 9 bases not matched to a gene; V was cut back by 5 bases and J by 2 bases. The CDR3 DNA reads TGTGCCAGCAGTATAACCGGGACAGCTCCCTACGAGCAGTACTTC. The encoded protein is CASSITGTAPYEQYF.

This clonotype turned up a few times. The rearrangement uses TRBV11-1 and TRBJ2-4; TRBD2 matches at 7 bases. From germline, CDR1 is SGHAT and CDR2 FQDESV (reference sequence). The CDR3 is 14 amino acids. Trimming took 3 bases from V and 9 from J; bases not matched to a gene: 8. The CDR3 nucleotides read TGTGCCAGCAGCTTCGGGGGGAGCCTGAGCATTCAGTACTTC. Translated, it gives CASSFGGSLSIQYF. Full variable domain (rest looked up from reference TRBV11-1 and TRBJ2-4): EAEVAQSPRYKITEKSQAVAFWCDPISGHATLYWYRQILGQGPELLVQFQDESVVDDSQLPKDRFSAERLKGVDSTLKIQPAELGDSAMYLCASSFGGSLSIQYFGAGTRLSVL.

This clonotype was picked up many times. CDR3: CAWSSGQVFGTTNEKLFF. DNA for the CDR3: TGTGCCTGGAGTAGCGGACAGGTATTCGGGACAACTAATGAAAAACTGTTTTTT. This sequence joins TRBV30 and TRBJ1-4, with 7 bases aligning to TRBD1. After removal of 2 bases from V and 0 bases from J, the junction contained 12 bases not matched to a gene. Germline V gives CDR1 GTSNPN, CDR2 SVGIG (reference sequence). The length of the CDR3 is 18 residues.

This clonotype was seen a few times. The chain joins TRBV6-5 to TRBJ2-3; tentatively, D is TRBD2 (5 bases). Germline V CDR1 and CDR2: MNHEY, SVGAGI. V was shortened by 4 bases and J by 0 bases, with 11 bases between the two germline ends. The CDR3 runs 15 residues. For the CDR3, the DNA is TGTGCCAGCAGTTCGGGGATTTTTAGCACAGATACGCAGTATTTT. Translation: CASSSGIFSTDTQYF.

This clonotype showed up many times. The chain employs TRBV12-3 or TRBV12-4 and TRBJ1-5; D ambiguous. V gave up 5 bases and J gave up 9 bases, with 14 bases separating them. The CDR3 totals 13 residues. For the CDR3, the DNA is TGTGCCAGCAGTGTGGACGGCCAGAGGCCCCAGCATTTT. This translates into CASSVDGQRPQHF.

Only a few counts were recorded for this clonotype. CDR3 nucleotides: TGCAGCTCGGGAGGGCAGGGGAACACTGAAGCTTTCTTT. This translates into CSSGGQGNTEAFF. The J gene is TRBJ1-1, the V gene TRBV29-1; tentatively, D is TRBD1 (5 bases). The germline V gene has CDR1 SQVTM and CDR2 ANQGSEA. Trimming took 8 bases from V and 1 from J, leaving 14 bases between them. This CDR3 is built from 13 residues.